These 27 T cell receptor beta chains share one sample of origin, sequenced in a study of metastatic and nonmetastatic thyroid tumors. All patients reached thyroid surgery having received no treatment beforehand. TCRdb re-clonotyped the PCR reads via MiXCR. The sample yields about 21,000 clones, about a sixth seen once. The specimen sequenced was tumor tissue. Every receptor here comes from a female donor with papillary thyroid cancer or a benign thyroid nodule (not recorded which). Some clones in this sample may be carry-over from other donors' samples.

This clone has just a few counts. V and J are TRBV12-3 or TRBV12-4 and TRBJ2-7, with unresolved D. There are 15 residues in the CDR3. The ends were cut back, 3 bases at V and 2 bases at J, with 14 bases in the middle. CDR3 DNA sequence: TGTGCCAGCAGTTTTCGGGTGCAGCTAACCTACGAGCAGTACTTC. This gives the protein CASSFRVQLTYEQYF.

This clone was seen at least ten times. J is TRBJ2-6 and V is TRBV20-1, with 8 positions matching TRBD2. The length of the CDR3 is 19 residues. Germline CDR1 and CDR2: DFQATT and SNEGSKA (reference sequence). Unmatched junction bases numbered 16, after V lost 5 bases and J lost 1 base. The CDR3 DNA is TGCAGTGCTGTTATCCGTAGCGGGATAGGGGGTTCTGGGGCCAACGTCCTGACTTTC. Its protein product is CSAVIRSGIGGSGANVLTF.

As to this clone: Being one base from a much bigger clone, this may be a read error. The rearrangement joins TRBV5-4 to TRBJ1-4; D ambiguous. The CDR3 totals 17 residues. In germline, CDR1 is SGHNT, CDR2 YYREEE (reference sequence). The CDR3 sequence: CASSLGGRCEANEKLLF. The CDR3 nucleotides read TGTGCCAGCAGCTTGGGAGGGAGGTGCGAAGCTAATGAAAAACTGCTTTTT.

The sample holds many counts of this clone. The chain couples TRBV9 to TRBJ1-4; 7 positions agree with TRBD1. This CDR3 contains 15 residues. Germline V gives CDR1 SGDLS, CDR2 YYNGEE. J was trimmed by 8 bases and V by 3 bases; bases with no gene match: 10. The CDR3 bases are TGTGCCAGCAGCGCTTCCGGGACAGCGGCAGAAAAACTGTTTTTT. Amino acid sequence: CASSASGTAAEKLFF.

This clone was seen a handful of times. This sequence may be a read error, since a much larger clone differs from it by one base. The chain carries TRBV12-3 or TRBV12-4 and TRBJ1-4; perhaps TRBD1 as D (6 bases). V lost 5 bases and J 8 bases, leaving 18 bases between the germline ends. The CDR3 runs to 15 residues. CDR3 in amino acids: CASSPEGVGGEKLFF. CDR3 sequence (DNA): TGTGCCAGCAGTCCGGAGGGGGTCGGGGGGGAAAAACTGTTTTTT.

This clone was recorded many times. The V gene is TRBV30, the J gene TRBJ1-1, with TRBD1 as a possible D gene (5 bases). This CDR3 is built from 13 residues. Germline V CDR1 and CDR2: GTSNPN, SVGIG (reference sequence). The V gene lost 4 bases and the J gene lost 0 bases, with 9 bases spanning the gap. This chain's CDR3 is CAWNHRLNTEAFF. The CDR3 bases are TGTGCCTGGAATCACAGGTTGAACACTGAAGCTTTCTTT.

This chain joins TRBV3-1 and TRBJ2-5, with D unresolved. This CDR3 has 15 amino acids. Trimming cost V 1 base and J 1 base, with 10 bases left between them. Germline CDR1 reads LGHDT; CDR2 reads YNNKEL (reference sequence). The CDR3 sequence: CASSQAFAGQETQYF. The CDR3 DNA reads as TGTGCCAGCAGCCAAGCTTTTGCTGGCCAAGAGACCCAGTACTTC.

This clone appeared many times. The chain combines TRBV9 with TRBJ1-2; tentative D call: TRBD1 (5 bases). The germline CDR1 and CDR2 sequences are SGDLS and YYNGEE. The V gene lost 0 bases and the J gene lost 1 base, with 7 bases spanning the gap. The CDR3 runs 14 residues. The CDR3 loop reads CASSVGGINYGYTF. The CDR3, as DNA: TGTGCCAGCAGCGTAGGGGGGATTAACTATGGCTACACCTTC.

This clone was recorded a few times. V gene TRBV27 combines with J gene TRBJ2-7; D ambiguous. The ends were cut back, 5 bases at V and 5 bases at J, with 13 bases in the middle. In germline, CDR1 is MNHEY, CDR2 SMNVEV (reference sequence). The CDR3 has 13 residues. The CDR3 reads CASSSSGPHEQYF. CDR3 bases: TGTGCCAGCAGTAGTAGTGGGCCCCACGAGCAGTACTTC.

At least ten counts were recorded for this clone. The chain combines TRBV7-3 with TRBJ2-1; TRBD2 matches 7 bases. V lost 2 bases and J lost 8; bases outside the gene matches: 9. The germline CDR1 and CDR2 sequences are SGHTA and FQGTGA. The CDR3 has 15 residues. CDR3 amino acids: CASSLGGVYNDEQFF. The CDR3, as DNA: TGTGCCAGCAGCTTAGGGGGGGTCTACAACGATGAGCAGTTCTTC.

At least ten counts were recorded for this clone. The chain employs TRBV6-1 and TRBJ1-5; D not resolved. Germline values: CDR1 MNHNS, CDR2 SASEGT. The V gene lost 6 bases and the J gene lost 3 bases, with 21 bases spanning the gap. The length of the CDR3 is 17 residues. The CDR3 region is CASRRAVQGRDNQPQHF. The CDR3 region has the DNA TGTGCCAGCAGGAGGGCCGTACAAGGGCGCGACAATCAGCCCCAGCATTTT.

In its sample, this clone was seen many times. A much more abundant neighbour one base away suggests this may be a read error. The gene calls are TRBV30 and TRBJ1-1; a weak D match, TRBD1 (5 bases). The CDR3 is 13 residues long. V was shortened by 3 bases and J by 4 bases, with 12 bases between the two germline ends. CDR1 is GTSNPN and CDR2 is SVGIG in the germline V gene (reference sequence). Here the CDR3 DNA reads TGTGCCTGGAGGACTAGGGGAACCACTGAAGCTTTCTTT. Its translation: CAWRTRGTTEAFF.

The chain combines TRBV4-1 with TRBJ2-7; 12 bases are a match to TRBD2. Germline values: CDR1 MGHRA, CDR2 YSYEKL. Losses at the gene ends were 4 bases for V and 7 bases for J; bases not matched to a gene: 11. The CDR3 runs to 16 residues. This chain's CDR3 is CASSRLMGLAGAEQYF. CDR3 in DNA: TGCGCCAGCAGCCGGTTGATGGGACTAGCGGGCGCTGAGCAGTACTTC.

This clone was picked up a small number of times. This chain uses TRBV20-1 with TRBJ2-6; D gene ambiguous. From germline, CDR1 is DFQATT and CDR2 SNEGSKA (reference sequence). V was trimmed by 0 bases and J by 18 bases, leaving 6 bases between them. The CDR3 has 9 amino acids. This CDR3 reads CSARDPGTF. CDR3 coding DNA: TGCAGTGCTAGAGACCCCGGGACTTTC.

As regards this clone: A read error may explain this, as a much larger clone is one base away. Other DNA sequences from this sample encode an identical CDR3 as well. The V call is TRBV29-1, the J call TRBJ1-3; D might be TRBD1 (5 bases). This CDR3 is 15 amino acids long. Germline loops: CDR1 SQVTM, CDR2 ANQGSEA. CDR3 amino acids: CSARDFSPSGNTIYF. CDR3 coding DNA: TGCAGCGCCAGGGACTTTTCTCCTTCTGGAAACACCATATATTTC.

This clone was recorded many times. The V and J genes are TRBV18 and TRBJ2-7; D call uncertain. This CDR3 spans 13 amino acids. Trimming shortened V by 0 bases and J by 2 bases, and 5 bases separated the two germline ends. Per the germline V gene, CDR1 is KGHSH and CDR2 is LQKENI. The chain's CDR3 is CASSPPGTYEQYF. CDR3 nucleotides: TGTGCCAGCTCACCACCGGGGACCTACGAGCAGTACTTC.

This clone has a count of ten or more. CDR3 in DNA: TGTGCCAGCAGCCGGGATGGAAACACCATATATTTT. Amino acid sequence: CASSRDGNTIYF. The chain has TRBV9 and TRBJ1-3; D remains unclear. V dropped 4 bases and J dropped 3 bases, with 5 bases sitting between them. The CDR3 has 12 amino acids. From germline, CDR1 is SGDLS and CDR2 YYNGEE.

The chain uses TRBV5-4 and TRBJ2-1; TRBD2 is a possible D gene (5 bases). CDR3 size: 15 residues. V was shortened by 2 bases and J by 1 base, with 10 bases between the two germline ends. Germline V gene lookup returns CDR1 SGHNT and CDR2 YYREEE (reference sequence). The CDR3 DNA reads as TGTGCCAGCAGCTTAATGCGGGCTTCCTACAATGAGCAGTTCTTC. This gives the protein CASSLMRASYNEQFF.

This clone was counted at least ten times. This chain uses TRBV10-3 with TRBJ1-1; D is ambiguous. The CDR3 is 11 amino acids. CDR1 is ENHRY, CDR2 SYGVKD, per germline. With 8 bases removed from V and 3 bases from J, the gap between germline ends came to 7 bases. Written as DNA, the CDR3 is TGTGCCATCCGCCAGGACACTGAAGCTTTCTTT. It yields the protein CAIRQDTEAFF.

This chain links TRBV9 with TRBJ2-2; no clear D. Germline V gives CDR1 SGDLS, CDR2 YYNGEE. V gave up 3 bases and J gave up 2 bases, with 14 bases separating them. This CDR3 region has 16 residues. The CDR3 nucleotides are TGTGCCAGCAGCGACCGTTGGGCAGAAAACACCGGGGAGCTGTTTTTT. Translation gives CASSDRWAENTGELFF.

This clone was recorded many times. The genes are TRBV6-1 and TRBJ2-2, with 11 bases matching TRBD2. J gave up 4 bases and V 6 bases, and 7 bases lay outside the gene matches. The CDR3 is 16 amino acids. Germline values: CDR1 MNHNS, CDR2 SASEGT. In DNA form, the CDR3 reads TGTGCCAGCAGCATTAGCGGGGGGGTCCTCACCGGGGAGCTGTTTTTT. Its translation: CASSISGGVLTGELFF.

This clone was observed many times. This chain connects TRBV2 to TRBJ2-3; D call uncertain. The CDR3 is 13 residues long. With 3 bases removed from V and 3 bases from J, the gap between germline ends came to 7 bases. CDR1 is SNHLY, CDR2 FYNNEI, per germline. Written as DNA, the CDR3 is TGTGCCAGCAGTGACCCGTTTACAGATACGCAGTATTTT. Amino acid sequence: CASSDPFTDTQYF. Using reference TRBV2 and TRBJ2-3 for the parts outside the CDR3, the full variable domain is EPEVTQTPSHQVTQMGQEVILRCVPISNHLYFYWYRQILGQKVEFLVSFYNNEISEKSEIFDDQFSVERPDGSNFTLKIRSTKLEDSAMYFCASSDPFTDTQYFGPGTRLTVL.

In its sample, this clone was seen many times. V is TRBV5-1 and J is TRBJ2-7; TRBD1 aligns across 7 bases. J gave up 3 bases and V 8 bases, and 2 bases lay outside the gene matches. Looked up from germline, CDR1 is SGHRS and CDR2 is YFSETQ. This CDR3 has 11 amino acids. The CDR3: CASRQGYEQYF. CDR3 nucleotides: TGCGCCAGTAGACAGGGCTACGAGCAGTACTTC.

About this clone itself: Germline is not matched at one junction end, which may reflect a read error. This chain links TRBV4-1 with TRBJ2-7, with D uncertain. Germline loops: CDR1 MGHRA, CDR2 YSYEKL. CDR3 size: 15 residues. CDR3 coding DNA: TGCGCCGGCAGCCTAACGTCTGAAAGCTCCTACGAGCAGTACTTC. It codes for CAGSLTSESSYEQYF.

This clone was detected many times. The V gene is TRBV6-1, the J gene TRBJ1-5; 8 bases map to TRBD1. CDR1 and CDR2 from the germline V gene are MNHNS and SASEGT. The CDR3 sequence is 14 residues long. Trimming removed 6 bases from V and 7 bases from J; junction bases left unmatched: 8. CDR3 bases: TGTGCCAGCAGAAGGACAGGGCTTCGACAGCCCCAGCATTTT. Translated, it gives CASRRTGLRQPQHF.

The table lists this clone with many counts. The V gene is TRBV20-1, the J gene TRBJ2-7; no reliable D call. Trimming stripped 0 bases from V and 3 bases from J, with 3 bases between. The CDR3 extends over 11 amino acids. The germline CDR1 and CDR2 sequences are DFQATT and SNEGSKA (reference sequence). The CDR3: CSAREDYEQYF. The DNA for the CDR3 is TGCAGTGCTAGAGAAGACTACGAGCAGTACTTC.

The DNA of the CDR3 is TGTGCCATCAGTGATTCTCCCCCGCCCCCGGGGGAAAAACTGTTTTTT. As protein: CAISDSPPPPGEKLFF. The J gene is TRBJ1-4, the V gene TRBV10-3; no definite D call. Germline V gene data show CDR1 as ENHRY and CDR2 as SYGVKD. V was pared by 3 bases and J by 8 bases, with 19 bases between. This CDR3 has 16 residues.